The rows below give T cell receptor beta chains drawn from one sample of a study of blood T cell repertoires in COVID-19. The method was immunoSEQ multiplex PCR; TCRdb's version includes in-frame clones alone and lacks a portion of them. The sample shows around 43,000 clones, 75% to 90% of them seen only once. Sequencing was performed on peripheral blood. The receptors were gathered from a woman between 70 and 85 years old with acute or convalescent COVID-19. CDR3s include the opening cysteine and the closing phenylalanine or tryptophan. A D gene is named only where the DNA matches it firmly. The size entry is marked missing in some rows and otherwise reads once, few, many or a size class.

CDR3nt,CDR3aa,v_gene,j_gene,abundance,d_gene
TGCGCCAGCAGCCAAAGGGCTGGGGGGGGGTTTGGTAATGAGCAGTTCTTC,CASSQRAGGGFGNEQFF,TRBV4-3,TRBJ2-1,NA,TRBD2
TGTGCCAGCAGCACCGCGGGACAGGGGCTTAGCTCTGGAAACACCATATATTTT,CASSTAGQGLSSGNTIYF,TRBV7-2,TRBJ1-3,few,TRBD1
TGTGCCAGCTCACCCGGGACTAGCGGAAGCTCCTACAATGAGCAGTTCTTC,CASSPGTSGSSYNEQFF,TRBV18,TRBJ2-1,NA,TRBD2
TGCGCCAGCAGCCAAGACCGCGCGGGAGGAACCCACAATGAGCAGTTCTTC,CASSQDRAGGTHNEQFF,TRBV4-3,TRBJ2-1,once,TRBD2
TGTGCCAGTGGGACAGGGAATGAAAAACTGTTTTTT,CASGTGNEKLFF,TRBV19,TRBJ1-4,NA,TRBD1
TGTGCCAGCAGCCAAGGGACAGCTGGAAACACCATATATTTT,CASSQGTAGNTIYF,TRBV3-1/TRBV3-2,TRBJ1-3,NA,NA
TGTGCCAGCAGCTTGGTGACTAGCGGGATGGGCAATGAGCAGTTCTTC,CASSLVTSGMGNEQFF,TRBV5-6,TRBJ2-1,NA,TRBD2
TGTGCCAGCAGCCGGGGGGCTTTAGAGGACACCATATATTTT,CASSRGALEDTIYF,TRBV5-4,TRBJ1-3,NA,NA
TGTGCCAGCAGCGTCTCGGTAGGGGACACCAACTATGGCTACACCTTC,CASSVSVGDTNYGYTF,TRBV9,TRBJ1-2,NA,NA
TGCGCCAGCAGCCCCACTCCTATTAATGAGCAGTTCTTC,CASSPTPINEQFF,TRBV4-3,TRBJ2-1,NA,NA
TGTGCCACCAGTGATCCCCACAGGGATGACTATGGCTACACCTTC,CATSDPHRDDYGYTF,TRBV24-1,TRBJ1-2,NA,NA
TGTGCCAGCAGCCCCGGAGGTCTCACAGATACGCAGTATTTT,CASSPGGLTDTQYF,TRBV11-3,TRBJ2-3,NA,NA
TGTGCCAGCAGTTACTCGGCAGGGACTGGTCAGCCCCAGCATTTT,CASSYSAGTGQPQHF,TRBV6-2/TRBV6-3,TRBJ1-5,NA,NA
TGTGCCAGCAGCTTTTTCAAGAACACTGAAGCTTTCTTT,CASSFFKNTEAFF,TRBV11-2,TRBJ1-1,once,NA
TGTGCCAGCTCACCAGCGGATAACTATGGCTACACCTTC,CASSPADNYGYTF,TRBV18,TRBJ1-2,NA,NA
TGTGCCAGTAGTTTAACTCCAATGGGTCTCCTAGCGGGAGAGGGTGCCGGGGAGCTGTTTTTT,CASSLTPMGLLAGEGAGELFF,TRBV19,TRBJ2-2,NA,TRBD2